A single T cell receptor beta chain is shown here with its context. This clone was seen repeatedly, ten times or more. The clone's antigen remains unknown. No base qualities exist here, and no much larger clone lies one base off it. Other nucleotide sequences from this sample produce the same CDR3. This sample was included in a study of shared clonotypes between healthy human individuals (dated by TCRdb to 2020 to 2021). Some background on the complete study: A couple of women and a few men aged 18 to 49 years were included in the cohort. To estimate repertoire size and how much clonotype sharing occurs between individuals, the study deeply sequenced the blood TCR repertoires of several healthy adults. To increase sequencing depth and limit assay-specific biases, TCR repertoire library preparation and sequencing were carried out by different laboratories using diverse techniques. Between about 0.8 and 8.9 billion PBMCs per donor were obtained by leukapheresis. The full study reports these points: The small number of donors limited the genetic and exposure-history diversity represented. Based on pairwise subsampling, the degree of clonotype sharing among donors was expected to be affected by sequencing depth. Sampling was restricted to blood, and TCR repertoires in tissues likely differ from the TCR repertoires found in blood.

Using the deep immunoSEQ assay, TCR CDR3 regions were amplified from genomic DNA by multiplex PCR. For each cell subset, the extracted genomic DNA was distributed evenly across all wells of several immunoSEQ 96-well plates, and each plate served as one replicate. For unsorted PBMC, 250 to 350 ng genomic DNA, equal to 30,000 or so T cell genomes, was loaded into each replicate PCR. Ten immunoSEQ deep assay plates were used to sequence unsorted PBMC genomic DNA. The purified libraries were quantified using a Qubit 3.0 fluorometer, sized with a Bioanalyzer 2100, and then quantified again using the KAPA Library Quantification kit. Every immunoSEQ 96-well plate was sequenced on a dedicated single-read 150-cycle Illumina NextSeq 550 flow cell. In the original analysis: Because the immunoSEQ output included only junctional sequences and no quality scores, the filtering could not be the same as the filtering used for full-length reads. To assign V/J genes and CDR3, sequences were annotated using PyIR, a Python wrapper for IgBLAST v1.9, with IMGT germline references. Reads with weak V/J assignments (E-value above 1e-6), missing CDR3, stop codons, out-of-frame junctions, or ambiguous translated residues were removed. V3J clonotypes were defined as sequences sharing an identical inferred V gene, J gene, and CDR3 amino acid sequence. Percentage overlap between repertoires was computed as shared unique clonotypes divided by the size of the smaller repertoire. Repertoire richness was assessed with RTK rarefaction, the Chao1 estimator, and Recon v2.1 estimates of unobserved clonotypes. TCRdb holds this immuneACCESS table with in-frame rearrangements only. Some clones are missing; in checked studies, unresolved V genes explain under half, and the rest has no known cause. V, J and clone size were drawn from that table, and D and trimming were deduced from the DNA. The sample yields some 470,000 clones; about three quarters were counted once. Of the sample, 13% is held by the ten largest clones.

For this chain, trimming is 6 bases at the V end and 1 base at the J end, and the number of junction bases without a gene match is 5. From cysteine to phenylalanine, the CDR3 is 15 amino acids long. This entry keeps only the CDR3 DNA: 45 bases, framed from base 1. CDR1 and CDR2 (MNHEY, SVGAGI) derive from the germline V gene. The donors were healthy, HIV-negative adults with no recently reported acute infections or vaccinations. All donors were Caucasian adults living in Nashville, Tennessee, USA. For unsorted samples, about 90 million PBMCs were counted and genomic DNA was extracted with the QIAamp DNA Blood Mini kit. Blood was obtained by leukapheresis, after which PBMCs were separated by Ficoll-Histopaque density gradient centrifugation and cryopreserved in liquid nitrogen vapor phase.

The chain couples TRBV6-5 to TRBJ2-2; TRBD1 agrees with 7 junctional bases. The sequence derives from a woman between 40 and 50 years old in good health. Some clones in this sample may be carry-over from other donors' samples. The source material was PBMCs. The CDR3 region reads CASSQRTGNTGELFF. The DNA is TGTGCCAGCAGCCAACGGACAGGGAACACCGGGGAGCTGTTTTTT.